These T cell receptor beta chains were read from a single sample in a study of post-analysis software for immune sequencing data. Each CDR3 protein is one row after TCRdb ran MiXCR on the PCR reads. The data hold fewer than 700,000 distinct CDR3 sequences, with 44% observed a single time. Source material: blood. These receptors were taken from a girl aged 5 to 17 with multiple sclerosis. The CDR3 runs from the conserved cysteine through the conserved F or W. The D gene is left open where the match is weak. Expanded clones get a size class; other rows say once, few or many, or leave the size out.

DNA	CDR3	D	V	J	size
TGCAGTGCTAGAAACGGGAGGGCTAGCGAGCAGTACTTC	CSARNGRASEQYF	TRBD2	TRBV20-1	TRBJ2-7	-
TGCGCCAGCAGGGACCCGGCGGGCCTAGGCTACACCTTC	CASRDPAGLGYTF	-	TRBV5-1	TRBJ1-2	once
TGTGCCAGCAGCGGTACAGGGGACGGGAAAAAACTGTTTTTT	CASSGTGDGKKLFF	TRBD1	TRBV7-9	TRBJ1-4	-
TGCAGCGTGAGAGGAACCGACAGGGACTACGAGCAGTACTTC	CSVRGTDRDYEQYF	TRBD1	TRBV29-1	TRBJ2-7	-
TGTGCCAGCAGCTTAGAGGGAGCGGACTATGGCTACACCTTC	CASSLEGADYGYTF	-	TRBV7-9	TRBJ1-2	few
TGTGCCAGCAGTCGTGACAGGCCAAATGAGCAGTTCTTC	CASSRDRPNEQFF	-	TRBV6-5	TRBJ2-1	-
TGTGCCAGCAGCCAAGGACTCGGACTAGCGGGAGGGGGAGAGTACTTC	CASSQGLGLAGGGEYF	TRBD2	TRBV3-1	TRBJ2-7	few
TGCGCCAGCAGCGTACAGGGAGGCACAGATACGCAGTATTTT	CASSVQGGTDTQYF	-	TRBV5-1	TRBJ2-3	-
TGTGCCAGCAGCCAAGATCTTCCTAGCACAGATACGCAGTATTTT	CASSQDLPSTDTQYF	-	TRBV4-2	TRBJ2-3	few
TGCGCCAGCAGCTTGAACGGACAGGGTAGTCAGCCCCAGCATTTT	CASSLNGQGSQPQHF	TRBD1	TRBV5-1	TRBJ1-5	-
TGCGCCAGCAGGTCCACTCTAGGACTCTACGAGCAGTACTTC	CASRSTLGLYEQYF	-	TRBV4-1	TRBJ2-7	-
TGCAGTGCTAGGAGAAGCCCTAGAGGCCTAGATACGCAGTATTTT	CSARRSPRGLDTQYF	-	TRBV20-1	TRBJ2-3	-
TGTGCCAGCAGTGCCAACGACGATTACAATGAGCAGTTCTTC	CASSANDDYNEQFF	-	TRBV12-3/TRBV12-4	TRBJ2-1	few
TGTGCCAGCAGCCAAAGAAGGGGCGGGAGAGAGGATACGCAGTATTTT	CASSQRRGGREDTQYF	TRBD2	TRBV3-1	TRBJ2-3	few
TGCAGTGCTAGACCTCTCGGGACAGCTAGAAAGGCATCGGGTCAGCCCCAGCATTTT	CSARPLGTARKASGQPQHF	TRBD1	TRBV20-1	TRBJ1-5	-
TGTGCCAGCAGGAAGGGGTCCTACGAGCAGTACTTC	CASRKGSYEQYF	-	TRBV25-1	TRBJ2-7	-
TGTGCCAGCAGGGCTCCGGACAGGGGACTCACAGATACGCAGTATTTT	CASRAPDRGLTDTQYF	TRBD1	TRBV5-5	TRBJ2-3	-
TGCAGCGTTCAGTTCTTCTATAATTCACCCCTCCACTTT	CSVQFFYNSPLHF	-	TRBV29-1	TRBJ1-6	-
TGCGCCAGCAGCCCCATTCCCAGGACCGTAACCTACGAGCAGTACTTC	CASSPIPRTVTYEQYF	-	TRBV4-1	TRBJ2-7	few
TGCAGCGTTGTAGCCCGGGGGGGTCCCACAGGTACGCAGTATTTT	CSVVARGGPTGTQYF	TRBD2	TRBV29-1	TRBJ2-3	few
TGTGCCAGCTCACCACTGGGACGGATGAACACTGAAGCTTTCTTT	CASSPLGRMNTEAFF	-	TRBV18	TRBJ1-1	-
TGTGCCAGCAGTGGGGTGGTAAATGAGCAGTTCTTC	CASSGVVNEQFF	-	TRBV25-1	TRBJ2-1	-
TGTGCCAGCAGCTCCTCGACAGGTGATACGCAGTATTTT	CASSSSTGDTQYF	-	TRBV6-5	TRBJ2-3	few
TGTGCCACCGTGCAGGCTACAGGGTCCACTGAAGCTTTCTTT	CATVQATGSTEAFF	-	TRBV10-3	TRBJ1-1	-
TGCAGTGCTCAAGACAGGGAGAGGTACGAGCAGTACTTC	CSAQDRERYEQYF	TRBD1	TRBV20-1	TRBJ2-7	few
TGCGCCAGCAGCTCGGGCGGAAATTACAATGAGCAGTTCTTC	CASSSGGNYNEQFF	-	TRBV5-1	TRBJ2-1	-
TGTGCCAGCAGCTACGGACTAGCGGGCGACTACGAGCAGTACTTC	CASSYGLAGDYEQYF	TRBD2	TRBV7-9	TRBJ2-7	-
TGTGCCAGCAGCCCCAGGGGGTTAACTAACTATGGCTACACCTTC	CASSPRGLTNYGYTF	TRBD1	TRBV12-3/TRBV12-4	TRBJ1-2	-
TGTGCCAGCAGTTTATCCCACAATGAGCAGTACTTC	CASSLSHNEQYF	-	TRBV12-3/TRBV12-4	TRBJ2-5	-
TGCGCCAGCAGCCAAGCGAACAGCCCGTACGAGCAGTACTTC	CASSQANSPYEQYF	-	TRBV4-1	TRBJ2-7	few
TGTGCCAGTAGTCCCTACTCCAGGAACACTGAAGCTTTCTTT	CASSPYSRNTEAFF	-	TRBV19	TRBJ1-1	once
TGTGCCATCAGTGAGTTAACTAGCGGTTCTTACAATGAGCAGTTCTTC	CAISELTSGSYNEQFF	TRBD2	TRBV10-3	TRBJ2-1	-
TGCGCCAGCTTCCAGGGAGTCTACACCTTC	CASFQGVYTF	-	TRBV10-2	TRBJ1-2	-
TGTGCCAGCTCTATACAGGGGGATAGTGGAGAGCAGTACTTC	CASSIQGDSGEQYF	TRBD1	TRBV18	TRBJ2-4	few
TGTGCCAGCACAACCAGGGGACAGGGGTCCTACGAGCAGTACTTC	CASTTRGQGSYEQYF	TRBD1	TRBV6-1	TRBJ2-7	few
TGTGCCAGCAGTCCTCTCGGACGGACAAACATTCAGTACTTC	CASSPLGRTNIQYF	-	TRBV27	TRBJ2-4	few
TGCAGCGTCCCGGGACAGGGTGTCGAGCAGTACTTC	CSVPGQGVEQYF	TRBD1	TRBV29-1	TRBJ2-7	few
TGTGCCAGCAGTTCCCAGACACGCGGGAACACTGAAGCTTTCTTT	CASSSQTRGNTEAFF	-	TRBV28	TRBJ1-1	-
TGTGCCAGCAGTTATAGTAGGGATACGCAGTATTTT	CASSYSRDTQYF	-	TRBV6-5	TRBJ2-3	few
TGTGCCAGCAGCGCGCGACTAGCGGGAGTTTACGACGAGCAGTACTTC	CASSARLAGVYDEQYF	TRBD2	TRBV7-2	TRBJ2-7	-
TGTGCCAGCAGCTTGCCACAGGGGGCCAACCATGGCTACACCTTC	CASSLPQGANHGYTF	TRBD1	TRBV7-9	TRBJ1-2	-
TGTGCCAGCAGCGTTAAACAGGGGGGTGAAAAACTGTTTTTT	CASSVKQGGEKLFF	TRBD1	TRBV5-6	TRBJ1-4	-
TGTGCCAGCAATATCAAGGGGTATGGGGAGGCCCAGTACTTC	CASNIKGYGEAQYF	-	TRBV7-8	TRBJ2-5	-
TGTGCCAGCAGTTACTCGGCGACGTCCTTCGCAGATACGCAGTATTTT	CASSYSATSFADTQYF	-	TRBV6-5	TRBJ2-3	-
TGTGCCAGCAGCTTAGGACGGTTGAGCTCCTACAATGAGCAGTTCTTC	CASSLGRLSSYNEQFF	-	TRBV13	TRBJ2-1	few
TGTGCCTGGCGAAATTATTTAGGGGGCGCCGCCTACGAGCAGTACTTC	CAWRNYLGGAAYEQYF	TRBD1	TRBV30	TRBJ2-7	-
TGTGCCAGCAGTAGGACAGCCTCCTACGAGCAGTACTTC	CASSRTASYEQYF	-	TRBV6-1	TRBJ2-7	few
TGTGCCATCAGTGAGTCTGAAGGTCCCGAGGGAGAAACGCAGTATTTT	CAISESEGPEGETQYF	-	TRBV10-3	TRBJ2-3	-
TGTGCCAGCAGCTTCGTCGAAACCGGGACAGACTATGGCTACACCTTC	CASSFVETGTDYGYTF	TRBD1	TRBV5-6	TRBJ1-2	few
TGTGCCAGCAGCTCTGGGAGGACAGATACGCAGTATTTT	CASSSGRTDTQYF	-	TRBV7-8	TRBJ2-3	once
TGCGCCAGCAGCTTGGAGCCTAGCGGGAGGGGGTGGACAGATACGCAGTATTTT	CASSLEPSGRGWTDTQYF	TRBD2	TRBV5-1	TRBJ2-3	-
TGCGCCAGCAGACAATACACAGATACGCAGTATTTT	CASRQYTDTQYF	-	TRBV5-1	TRBJ2-3	-
TGTGCCAGCAGTTCAAGAAAACGGCAAGAGACCCAGTACTTC	CASSSRKRQETQYF	-	TRBV27	TRBJ2-5	few
TGTGCCAGCAGTTTATCGGGACAGAACATTCAGTACTTC	CASSLSGQNIQYF	TRBD1	TRBV27	TRBJ2-4	few
TGTGCCAGCAGCTGGAGTGCGGGAGGGGGCCAAGAGACCCAGTACTTC	CASSWSAGGGQETQYF	TRBD2	TRBV7-2	TRBJ2-5	-
TGCGCCAGCAGCCCAGAGACTAGCGGGAAGCAGTTCTTC	CASSPETSGKQFF	TRBD2	TRBV4-1	TRBJ2-1	-
TGTGCCAGTCAACGAGACAGGGTACCCGGGGAGCTGTTTTTT	CASQRDRVPGELFF	TRBD1	TRBV25-1	TRBJ2-2	-